What follows are 20 T cell receptor beta chains derived from one specimen sequenced in a study of T cells in Graves' hyperthyroidism and ophthalmopathy. Template material for amplifying TCR beta CDR3 regions consisted of RNA transcripts. TCR CDR3 regions were first amplified by RT-PCR with HTBI primers. Using its own MiXCR run on the multiplex PCR reads, TCRdb lists one record per CDR3 protein. The table has 700,000 or so distinct CDR3 sequences, about 17% seen once. Sequenced material: blood. These receptors were collected from a man between 18 and 35 years old with Graves' hyperthyroidism.

The J gene is TRBJ2-3, the V gene TRBV19; 7 bases fit TRBD1. V lost 11 bases, J lost 0 bases, and 8 bases stayed unmatched. The CDR3 runs 14 residues. In germline, CDR1 is LNHDA, CDR2 SQIVND (reference sequence). This CDR3 reads CACGDRASTDTQYF. The CDR3 DNA sequence: TGTGCCTGTGGGGACAGAGCTAGCACAGATACGCAGTATTTT. Based on the CDR3 plus reference TRBV19 and TRBJ2-3, the full variable domain is DGGITQSPKYLFRKEGQNVTLSCEQNLNHDAMYWYRQDPGQGLRLIYYSQIVNDFQKGDIAEGYSVSREKKESFPLTVTSAQKNPTAFYLCACGDRASTDTQYFGPGTRLTVL.

This clonotype has just a few counts. It is unclear where the CDR3 begins or ends on the DNA, so no DNA is shown, and the CDR3 is as TCRdb lists it. V usage is TRBV28 and J usage is TRBJ1-5; the DNA was not used to check the table's D call, TRBD1. The CDR3 adds up to 16 amino acids, both ends counted. CDR1 is MDHEN, CDR2 SYDVKM, per germline. The CDR3 reads CASSILVVGGNQPQHF.

This clonotype was counted ten times or more. The rearrangement uses TRBV2 and TRBJ1-2, with unresolved D. Germline V gene data show CDR1 as SNHLY and CDR2 as FYNNEI. Trimming took 3 bases from V and 6 from J, leaving 17 bases between them. This CDR3 comprises 15 residues. As DNA, the CDR3 is TGTGCCAGCAGTGAGGGGAAACCCACTAAGGATGGCTACACCTTC. This gives the protein CASSEGKPTKDGYTF.

The table lists this clonotype with many counts. The chain combines TRBV12-3 or TRBV12-4 with TRBJ1-2; D is ambiguous. The V end was cut by 6 bases, the J end by 4 bases, with 12 bases between. This CDR3 spans 13 amino acids. The CDR3 DNA follows: TGTGCCAGCAGCTCGACGATATTCTATGGCTACACCTTC. Translating it yields CASSSTIFYGYTF.

The CDR3 loop reads CASLPRTGQETQYF. CDR3 bases: TGTGCCAGCTTACCCCGGACAGGCCAAGAGACCCAGTACTTC. The chain recombines TRBV18 with TRBJ2-5; the match to TRBD1 covers 7 bases. Germline values: CDR1 KGHSH, CDR2 LQKENI. The CDR3 is 14 amino acids. J lost 1 base, V lost 7 bases, and 6 bases had no gene match. The complete variable domain, with remaining parts taken from reference TRBV18 and TRBJ2-5, reads NAGVMQNPRHLVRRRGQEARLRCSPMKGHSHVYWYRQLPEEGLKFMVYLQKENIIDESGMPKERFSAEFPKEGPSILRIQQVVRGDSAAYFCASLPRTGQETQYFGPGTRLLVL.

There are many counts of this clonotype. The chain employs TRBV2 and TRBJ2-7; maybe TRBD1 (5 bases). The germline V gene encodes CDR1 SNHLY and CDR2 FYNNEI. V lost 3 bases and J 0 bases, leaving 9 bases between the germline ends. The CDR3 loop spans 14 amino acids. The CDR3 nucleotides are TGTGCCAGCAGTGAGGGGCAAAGCTCCTACGAGCAGTACTTC. This translates into CASSEGQSSYEQYF.

This clonotype was counted ten times or more. The chain is built from TRBV5-1 and TRBJ2-3; 11 bases fit TRBD1. J was trimmed by 4 bases and V by 4 bases; bases with no gene match: 8. The CDR3 is made up of 16 amino acids. Germline V lookup: CDR1 SGHRS, CDR2 YFSETQ. The CDR3 loop reads CASSAGTGGMADTQYF. The CDR3 DNA reads TGCGCCAGCAGCGCCGGGACAGGGGGTATGGCAGATACGCAGTATTTT.

The gene calls are TRBV20-1 and TRBJ1-4, with 8 bases identical to TRBD1. The CDR3 is made up of 15 amino acids. CDR1 and CDR2 from the germline V gene are DFQATT and SNEGSKA (reference sequence). V lost 6 bases and J lost 6; bases outside the gene matches: 12. Here the CDR3 reads CSATRQGYIDEKLFF. CDR3 nucleotide sequence: TGCAGTGCGACCCGACAGGGGTATATCGATGAAAAACTGTTTTTT.

In DNA form, the CDR3 reads TGTGCCAGCAGCCAAAGGGTGACTGAAGCTTTCTTT. Residues: CASSQRVTEAFF. This chain uses TRBV3-1 with TRBJ1-1; no definite D call. Between the trimmed V and J ends, which lost 2 bases and 5 bases, there was a span of 6 bases. Per germline, CDR1 LGHDT and CDR2 YNNKEL (reference sequence). The CDR3 spans 12 residues. Together with reference TRBV3-1 and TRBJ1-1, the CDR3 gives the full variable domain: DTAVSQTPKYLVTQMGNDKSIKCEQNLGHDTMYWYKQDSKKFLKIMFSYNNKELIINETVPNRFSPKSPDKAHLNLHINSLELGDSAVYFCASSQRVTEAFFGQGTRLTVV.

This clonotype appeared many times. This chain joins TRBV11-2 and TRBJ1-1; perhaps TRBD1 as D (5 bases). V was shortened by 1 base and J by 10 bases, with 10 bases between the two germline ends. The CDR3 runs to 12 residues. The germline CDR1 and CDR2 sequences are SGHAT and FQNNGV. In DNA form, the CDR3 reads TGTGCCAGCAGCTTAGCCGGGGGAGCAGCTTTCTTT. Translation: CASSLAGGAAFF.

This clonotype was found many times. The chain has TRBV28 and TRBJ2-7; D might be TRBD2 (6 bases). V lost 5 bases and J 2 bases, leaving 19 bases between the germline ends. This CDR3 has 16 amino acids. The germline V gene has CDR1 MDHEN and CDR2 SYDVKM. This CDR3 is CASSPTGGKGTYEQYF. CDR3 coding DNA: TGTGCCAGCAGTCCAACCGGAGGGAAGGGCACCTACGAGCAGTACTTC.

This clonotype was seen a few times. The V and J genes are TRBV4-1 and TRBJ2-5; weak D call: TRBD1 (6 bases). V lost 5 bases, J lost 5 bases, and 15 bases lay in between. This CDR3 region has 14 residues. Germline V CDR1 and CDR2: MGHRA, YSYEKL. The CDR3 loop reads CASSNKQGEETQYF. The CDR3 DNA is TGCGCCAGCAGCAACAAACAGGGAGAGGAGACCCAGTACTTC.

The V call is TRBV14, the J call TRBJ2-2; 13 bases map to TRBD2. CDR1 and CDR2 from the germline V gene are SGHDN and FVKESK. The CDR3 totals 18 residues. J was trimmed by 6 bases and V by 2 bases; bases with no gene match: 9. In DNA form, the CDR3 reads TGTGCCAGCAGCCAATCCCGGACTAGCGGGAGCTTTGCCGGGGAGCTGTTTTTT. This translates into CASSQSRTSGSFAGELFF.

This clonotype was detected many times. The chain has TRBV28 and TRBJ1-2; D call uncertain. Germline CDR1 is MDHEN and CDR2 is SYDVKM. The CDR3 spans 14 residues. V lost 2 bases and J 3 bases, leaving 10 bases between the germline ends. The CDR3 reads CASSLMVSDYGYTF. Here the CDR3 DNA reads TGTGCCAGCAGTTTAATGGTGTCCGACTATGGCTACACCTTC.

In its sample, this clonotype was seen a few times. The CDR3 region is CASSPGDTLEQYF. The CDR3 DNA is TGTGCCAGCAGCCCAGGGGACACTCTCGAGCAGTACTTC. V usage is TRBV7-2 and J usage is TRBJ2-7; TRBD1 is a possible D gene (6 bases). V lost 5 bases, J lost 6 bases, and 14 bases lay in between. The CDR3 is 13 residues long. Germline lookup yields CDR1 SGHTA and CDR2 FQGNSA.

The table lists this clonotype with many counts. This chain joins TRBV28 and TRBJ2-7; no clear D gene. CDR3 length: 11 amino acids. Germline values: CDR1 MDHEN, CDR2 SYDVKM. V was cut by 6 bases and J by 3 bases, with 6 bases left in between. The CDR3 DNA reads TGTGCCAGCAGAACCAACTACGAGCAGTACTTC. Translation: CASRTNYEQYF.

The table lists this clonotype with many counts. The V and J genes are TRBV28 and TRBJ2-1; 11 nucleotides agree with TRBD2. Losses at the gene ends were 6 bases for V and 4 bases for J; bases not matched to a gene: 17. The CDR3 covers 19 residues. Germline-derived CDR1 and CDR2 are MDHEN and SYDVKM. CDR3 residues: CASSLMLAGGWVLYNEQFF. The CDR3 DNA reads TGTGCCAGCAGCCTAATGCTAGCGGGAGGTTGGGTTTTGTACAATGAGCAGTTCTTC.

This clonotype has a count of ten or more. The J gene is TRBJ2-1, the V gene TRBV11-3, with 8 bases matching TRBD1. This CDR3 contains 13 residues. Germline CDR1 is SGHNT and CDR2 is YENEEA. J lost 10 bases, V lost 5 bases, and 7 bases had no gene match. The CDR3 DNA reads TGTGCCAGCAGCCCCCACCGGGACAGGGAGCAGTTCTTC. Translating gives CASSPHRDREQFF.

This clonotype came up a few times. The chain recombines TRBV2 with TRBJ2-1; unclear D gene. Germline-derived CDR1 and CDR2 are SNHLY and FYNNEI. The CDR3 runs to 12 residues. V was clipped by 9 bases and J by 0 bases, with 6 bases between them. This CDR3 reads CASTPSYNEQFF. The CDR3 bases are TGTGCCAGTACTCCCTCCTACAATGAGCAGTTCTTC.

This clonotype was seen at least ten times. The J gene is TRBJ2-7, the V gene TRBV27; TRBD2 is a possible D gene (6 bases). CDR1 is MNHEY, CDR2 SMNVEV, per germline (reference sequence). Trimming left V 1 base short and J 7 bases short, with 14 bases between. The CDR3 contains 14 residues. The CDR3 DNA is TGTGCCAGCAGTTTATTGGAGGGTTCTCGTGAGCAGTACTTC. Translation: CASSLLEGSREQYF.